This is a list of T cell receptor beta chains from one sample in a study of T-cell memory formation after mild COVID-19. In TCRdb, the 5' RACE reads were re-called with MiXCR into one record per CDR3 protein. The data show about 560,000 distinct CDR3 sequences, about 20% seen once. Sequenced material: PBMCs or a T cell subset sorted from them (not recorded which). These receptors all come from an adult woman who had mild COVID-19 (a few samples of this study predate the infection). Cell type and time point are not known. CDR3s include the opening cysteine and the closing phenylalanine or tryptophan. The D gene is left open where the match is weak. For some rows the clone size is stated as once, few or many, or as a class when expanded; others skip it.

len,j_gene,v_gene,d_gene,abundance,CDR3nt,CDR3aa
16,TRBJ2-3,TRBV5-1,TRBD2,.,TGCGCCAGCAGCTTCATTGGGACTAGCGGAGCAGATACGCAGTATTTT,CASSFIGTSGADTQYF
14,TRBJ2-6,TRBV10-3,.,.,TGTGCCACCGGGGGTCTATCCGGGGCCAACGTCCTGACTTTC,CATGGLSGANVLTF
14,TRBJ1-1,TRBV4-1,.,few,TGCGCCAGCAGCCAAGAAGGCAAGGCCGGGAGAGCTTTCTTT,CASSQEGKAGRAFF
16,TRBJ2-2,TRBV19,TRBD1,.,TGTGCCAGTAGTTCGGACAGGAGAATGAACACCGGGGAGCTGTTTTTT,CASSSDRRMNTGELFF
11,TRBJ1-1,TRBV29-1,.,.,TGCAGCGTTGAAGTAGGGCCTGAAGCTTTCTTT,CSVEVGPEAFF
16,TRBJ2-7,TRBV6-2/TRBV6-3,.,.,TGTGCCAGCAGCCTCGGGATTCGGGCGGCCTCCTACGAGCAGTACTTC,CASSLGIRAASYEQYF
14,TRBJ2-3,TRBV18,.,few,TGTGCCAGCTCACCACCGTCGGGGCGGGATACGCAGTATTTT,CASSPPSGRDTQYF
15,TRBJ1-6,TRBV12-3/TRBV12-4,.,.,TGTGCCAGCAGTTTCCGGGACCGGGTGGGATCACCCCTCCACTTT,CASSFRDRVGSPLHF
19,TRBJ2-5,TRBV7-6,.,.,TGTGCCAGCAGCTTATACGCGCATTCGGCCGTCCGGCAGAAAGAGACCCAGTACTTC,CASSLYAHSAVRQKETQYF
14,TRBJ1-5,TRBV5-1,.,few,TGCGCCAGCAGCTTCGACAGCTACAATCAGCCCCAGCATTTT,CASSFDSYNQPQHF
13,TRBJ1-1,TRBV5-1,.,few,TGCGCCAGCAGATGGTCAGCGAACACTGAAGCTTTCTTT,CASRWSANTEAFF
14,TRBJ1-5,TRBV15,TRBD1,few,TGTGCCACCAGCACGGACAGGGGAAATCAGCCCCAGCATTTT,CATSTDRGNQPQHF
15,TRBJ2-3,TRBV4-3,TRBD1,few,TGCGCCAGCAGCCATAATACAGGGACAGGCGATACGCAGTATTTT,CASSHNTGTGDTQYF
12,TRBJ1-4,TRBV7-9,.,few,TGTGCCCTCGCCGTGAGGGATGAAAAACTGTTTTTT,CALAVRDEKLFF
14,TRBJ2-1,TRBV5-1,TRBD1,few,TGCGCCAGCAGGGAAGGGACAGGGTACAATGAGCAGTTCTTC,CASREGTGYNEQFF
13,TRBJ1-4,TRBV14,.,.,TGTGCCAGCAGCCGAACAGGGATTGGAAAACTGTTTTTT,CASSRTGIGKLFF
16,TRBJ1-3,TRBV6-6,.,.,TGTGCCAGCAGTTACGGAGGTTATAGCTCTGGAAACACCATATATTTT,CASSYGGYSSGNTIYF
15,TRBJ1-1,TRBV12-3/TRBV12-4,TRBD1,.,TGTGCCAGCAGTTTAGTCAAGGGGGCGGTTCCTGAAGCTTTCTTT,CASSLVKGAVPEAFF
14,TRBJ2-3,TRBV12-3/TRBV12-4,.,many,TGTGCCAGCACCCTTTCCCGCGGAACAGATACGCAGTATTTT,CASTLSRGTDTQYF
17,TRBJ2-1,TRBV20-1,.,few,TGCAGTGTTAGAGAGGGAAGGTGGGGGTCATCCTACAATGAGCAGTTCTTC,CSVREGRWGSSYNEQFF
14,TRBJ1-3,TRBV18,.,many,TGTGCCAGCTCACCACGGAGGAGTGGAAACACCATATATTTT,CASSPRRSGNTIYF
16,TRBJ1-2,TRBV6-1,.,few,TGTGCCAGCAGTGTAGCGGGCGCGGACAGCAACTATGGCTACACCTTC,CASSVAGADSNYGYTF
17,TRBJ1-5,TRBV6-2/TRBV6-3,.,.,TGTGCCAGCAGCCTACCTATAAGACAGACTAGCAATCAGCCCCAGCATTTT,CASSLPIRQTSNQPQHF
14,TRBJ1-5,TRBV12-3/TRBV12-4,.,.,TGTGCCAGCTCCCCAGAGGTGAGCAATCAGCCCCAGCATTTT,CASSPEVSNQPQHF
15,TRBJ2-5,TRBV7-9,.,few,TGTGCCAGCAGCTCGATATATAGGGAACAAGAGACCCAGTACTTC,CASSSIYREQETQYF
17,TRBJ1-1,TRBV12-3/TRBV12-4,.,many,TGTGCCAGCAGTTTAGAGATTATGAGAGGGGGATACACTGAAGCTTTCTTT,CASSLEIMRGGYTEAFF
17,TRBJ2-7,TRBV5-1,TRBD2,few,TGCGCCAGCAGCTTCTTACCGGGACTAGCAGAGGGGCGCGAGCAGTACTTC,CASSFLPGLAEGREQYF
18,TRBJ1-4,TRBV4-1,.,.,TGCGCCAGCAGCCAAGTAGCCGTGCCCGCGACGGTTGGTGAAAAACTGTTTTTT,CASSQVAVPATVGEKLFF
15,TRBJ1-4,TRBV4-1,TRBD1,.,TGCGCCAGCAGCCAAGCCGGGACAGGGTTTGAAAAACTGTTTTTT,CASSQAGTGFEKLFF
14,TRBJ1-4,TRBV12-3/TRBV12-4,.,.,TGTGCCAGCAGTTTTCACCTAACTAATGAAAAACTGTTTTTT,CASSFHLTNEKLFF
14,TRBJ2-3,TRBV24-1,.,few,TGTGCCACCAGTTACCGGGACGGCACAGATACGCAGTATTTT,CATSYRDGTDTQYF
13,TRBJ1-1,TRBV20-1,.,.,TGCAGTGCTACGGGGCGGACGAACACTGAAGCTTTCTTT,CSATGRTNTEAFF
13,TRBJ2-5,TRBV27,.,few,TGTGCCAGCAGATTTACTAACATAGAGACCCAGTACTTC,CASRFTNIETQYF
15,TRBJ2-3,TRBV5-1,.,few,TGCGCCAGCAGGACGAGGGGGGAAGGTACAGATACGCAGTATTTT,CASRTRGEGTDTQYF
13,TRBJ2-1,TRBV18,.,few,TGTGCCAGCTCACCAACGAGGGAGAATGAGCAGTTCTTC,CASSPTRENEQFF
15,TRBJ2-7,TRBV12-3/TRBV12-4,TRBD1,.,TGTGCCAGCAGCCCTGGACAGGCAAACGTCTACGAGCAGTACTTC,CASSPGQANVYEQYF
15,TRBJ2-7,TRBV20-1,TRBD2,few,TGCAGTGCTGAGAGGCCGGGAGGTTCCCCCTACGAGCAGTACTTC,CSAERPGGSPYEQYF
13,TRBJ2-7,TRBV7-9,.,few,TGTGCCAGCAGCTTAGAATTGGGGCACGAGCAGTACTTC,CASSLELGHEQYF
17,TRBJ2-3,TRBV4-1,TRBD1,few,TGCGCCAGCAGCCAAGAAGGGGGGACAGGGTACACAGATACGCAGTATTTT,CASSQEGGTGYTDTQYF
15,TRBJ1-5,TRBV27,.,.,TGTGCCAGTGGAGGCGGGGTTGATAGCAATCAGCCCCAGCATTTT,CASGGGVDSNQPQHF
15,TRBJ2-5,TRBV5-1,.,.,TGCGCCAGCAGCTTTGGCGTTACGGGCCAAGAGACCCAGTACTTC,CASSFGVTGQETQYF
13,TRBJ2-3,TRBV15,.,few,TGTGCCACCAGCAGAGATTGGCGGAGCACGCAGTATTTT,CATSRDWRSTQYF